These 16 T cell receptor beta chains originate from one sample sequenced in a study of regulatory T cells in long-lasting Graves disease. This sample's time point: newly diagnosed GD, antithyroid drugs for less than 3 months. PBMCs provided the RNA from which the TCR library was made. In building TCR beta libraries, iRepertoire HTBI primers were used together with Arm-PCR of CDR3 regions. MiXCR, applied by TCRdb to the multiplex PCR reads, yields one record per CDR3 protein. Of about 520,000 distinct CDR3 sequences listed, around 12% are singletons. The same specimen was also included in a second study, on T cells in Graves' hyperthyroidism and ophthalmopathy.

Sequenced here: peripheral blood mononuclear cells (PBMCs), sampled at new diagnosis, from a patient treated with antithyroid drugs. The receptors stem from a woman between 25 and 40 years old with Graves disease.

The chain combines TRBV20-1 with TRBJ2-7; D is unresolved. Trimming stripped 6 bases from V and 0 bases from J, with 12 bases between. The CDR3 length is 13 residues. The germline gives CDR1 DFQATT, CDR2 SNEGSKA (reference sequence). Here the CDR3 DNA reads TGCAGTGCCAAGCGAAGGGCCTCCTACGAGCAGTACTTC. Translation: CSAKRRASYEQYF.

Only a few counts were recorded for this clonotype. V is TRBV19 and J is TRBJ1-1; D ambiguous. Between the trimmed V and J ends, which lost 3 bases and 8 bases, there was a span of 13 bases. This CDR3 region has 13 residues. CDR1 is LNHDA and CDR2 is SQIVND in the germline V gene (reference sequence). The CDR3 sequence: CASSIVPAGEAFF. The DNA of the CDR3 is TGTGCCAGTAGTATCGTCCCCGCGGGGGAAGCTTTCTTT.

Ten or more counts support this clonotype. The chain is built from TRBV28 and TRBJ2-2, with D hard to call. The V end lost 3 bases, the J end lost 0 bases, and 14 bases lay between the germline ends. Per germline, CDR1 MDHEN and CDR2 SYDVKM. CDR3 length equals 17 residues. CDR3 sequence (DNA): TGTGCCAGCAGTTTTACGGCAGCTAGTCCGAACACCGGGGAGCTGTTTTTT. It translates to CASSFTAASPNTGELFF.

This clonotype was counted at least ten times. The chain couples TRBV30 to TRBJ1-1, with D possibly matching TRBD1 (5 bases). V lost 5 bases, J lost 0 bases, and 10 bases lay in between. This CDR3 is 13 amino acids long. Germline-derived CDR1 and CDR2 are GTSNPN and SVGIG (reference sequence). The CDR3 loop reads CAWDRQMNTEAFF. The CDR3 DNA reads TGTGCCTGGGACAGACAGATGAACACTGAAGCTTTCTTT.

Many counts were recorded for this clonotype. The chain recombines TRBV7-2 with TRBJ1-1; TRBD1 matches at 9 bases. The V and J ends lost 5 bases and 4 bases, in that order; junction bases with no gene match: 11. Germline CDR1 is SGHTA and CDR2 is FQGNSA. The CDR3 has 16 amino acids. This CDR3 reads CASSEGQGSFGTEAFF. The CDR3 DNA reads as TGTGCCAGCAGCGAGGGACAGGGAAGCTTTGGCACTGAAGCTTTCTTT.

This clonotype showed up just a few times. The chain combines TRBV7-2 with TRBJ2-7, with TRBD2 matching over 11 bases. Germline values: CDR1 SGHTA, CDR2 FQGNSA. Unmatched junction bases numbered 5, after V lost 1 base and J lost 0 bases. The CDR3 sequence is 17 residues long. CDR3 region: CASSLGASGGSSYEQYF. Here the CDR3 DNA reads TGTGCCAGCAGCTTAGGAGCTAGCGGGGGGAGCTCCTACGAGCAGTACTTC.

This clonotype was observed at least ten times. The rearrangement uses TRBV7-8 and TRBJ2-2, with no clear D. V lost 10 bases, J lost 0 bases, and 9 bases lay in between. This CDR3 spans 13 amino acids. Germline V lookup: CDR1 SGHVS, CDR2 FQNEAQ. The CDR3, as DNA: TGTGCCACCGCCACTCCGAACACCGGGGAGCTGTTTTTT. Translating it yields CATATPNTGELFF. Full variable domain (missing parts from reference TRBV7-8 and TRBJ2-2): GAGVSQSPRYKVAKRGQDVALRCDPISGHVSLFWYQQALGQGPEFLTYFQNEAQLDKSGLPSDRFFAERPEGSVSTLKIQRTQQEDSAVYLCATATPNTGELFFGEGSRLTVL.

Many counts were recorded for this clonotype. The CDR3 region is CSVRAGQAMYGYTF. CDR3 bases: TGCAGCGTCCGAGCCGGACAGGCGATGTATGGCTACACCTTC. The chain is built from TRBV29-1 and TRBJ1-2; 7 bases match TRBD1. V was clipped by 6 bases and J by 5 bases; unmatched bases: 12. Germline V lookup: CDR1 SQVTM, CDR2 ANQGSEA. The CDR3 spans 14 residues.

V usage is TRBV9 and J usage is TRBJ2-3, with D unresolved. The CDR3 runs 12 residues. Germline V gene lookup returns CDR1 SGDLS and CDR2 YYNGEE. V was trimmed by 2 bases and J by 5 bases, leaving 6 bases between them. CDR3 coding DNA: TGTGCCAGCAGCGTTATCATAGATACGCAGTATTTT. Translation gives CASSVIIDTQYF.

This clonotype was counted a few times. The CDR3 sequence is CASSILREAYNEQFF. DNA of the CDR3: TGTGCCAGTAGTATTTTACGTGAGGCATACAATGAGCAGTTCTTC. The chain links TRBV19 to TRBJ2-1; D gene ambiguous. The V end was cut by 3 bases, the J end by 4 bases, with 13 bases between. Germline CDR1 and CDR2: LNHDA and SQIVND (reference sequence). CDR3 length: 15 amino acids. The full variable domain, with the rest looked up from reference TRBV19 and TRBJ2-1, is DGGITQSPKYLFRKEGQNVTLSCEQNLNHDAMYWYRQDPGQGLRLIYYSQIVNDFQKGDIAEGYSVSREKKESFPLTVTSAQKNPTAFYLCASSILREAYNEQFFGPGTRLTVL.

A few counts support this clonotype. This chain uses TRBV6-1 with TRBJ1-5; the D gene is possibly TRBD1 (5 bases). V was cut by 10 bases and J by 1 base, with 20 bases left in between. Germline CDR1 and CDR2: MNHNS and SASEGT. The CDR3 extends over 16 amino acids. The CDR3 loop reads CATRRIWGSSNQPQHF. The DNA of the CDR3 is TGTGCCACCCGCCGGATTTGGGGGTCGAGCAATCAGCCCCAGCATTTT.

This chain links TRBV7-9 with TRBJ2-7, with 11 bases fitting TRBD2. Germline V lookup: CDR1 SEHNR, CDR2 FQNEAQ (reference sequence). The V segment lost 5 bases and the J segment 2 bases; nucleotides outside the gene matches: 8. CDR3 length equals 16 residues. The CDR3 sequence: CASSPLAGGPPYEQYF. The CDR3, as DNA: TGTGCCAGCAGCCCCCTAGCGGGAGGACCCCCCTACGAGCAGTACTTC.

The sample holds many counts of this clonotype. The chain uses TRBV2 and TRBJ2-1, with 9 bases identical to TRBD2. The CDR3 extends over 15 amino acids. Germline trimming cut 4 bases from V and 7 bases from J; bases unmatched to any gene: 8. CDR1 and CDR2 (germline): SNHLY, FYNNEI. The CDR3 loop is CASSGGSGRRNEQFF. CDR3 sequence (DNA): TGTGCCAGCAGTGGTGGTAGCGGGAGAAGGAATGAGCAGTTCTTC.

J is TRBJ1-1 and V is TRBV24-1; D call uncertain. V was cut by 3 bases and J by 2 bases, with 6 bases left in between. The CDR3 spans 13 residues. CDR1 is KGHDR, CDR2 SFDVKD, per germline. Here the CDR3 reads CATSDRSNTEAFF. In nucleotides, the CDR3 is TGTGCCACCAGTGATAGGAGTAACACTGAAGCTTTCTTT.

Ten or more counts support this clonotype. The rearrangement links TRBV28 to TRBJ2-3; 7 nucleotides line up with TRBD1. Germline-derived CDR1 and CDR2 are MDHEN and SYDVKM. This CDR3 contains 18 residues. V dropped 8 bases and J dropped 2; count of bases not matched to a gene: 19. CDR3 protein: CASRGLWGTALITDTQYF. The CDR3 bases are TGTGCCAGCCGCGGGTTATGGGGGACAGCTCTTATCACAGATACGCAGTATTTT.

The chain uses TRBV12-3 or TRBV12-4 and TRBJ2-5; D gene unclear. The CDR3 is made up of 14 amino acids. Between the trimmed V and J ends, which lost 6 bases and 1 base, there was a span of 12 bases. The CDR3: CASSPDDAQETQYF. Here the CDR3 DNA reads TGTGCCAGCAGCCCTGACGATGCCCAAGAGACCCAGTACTTC.